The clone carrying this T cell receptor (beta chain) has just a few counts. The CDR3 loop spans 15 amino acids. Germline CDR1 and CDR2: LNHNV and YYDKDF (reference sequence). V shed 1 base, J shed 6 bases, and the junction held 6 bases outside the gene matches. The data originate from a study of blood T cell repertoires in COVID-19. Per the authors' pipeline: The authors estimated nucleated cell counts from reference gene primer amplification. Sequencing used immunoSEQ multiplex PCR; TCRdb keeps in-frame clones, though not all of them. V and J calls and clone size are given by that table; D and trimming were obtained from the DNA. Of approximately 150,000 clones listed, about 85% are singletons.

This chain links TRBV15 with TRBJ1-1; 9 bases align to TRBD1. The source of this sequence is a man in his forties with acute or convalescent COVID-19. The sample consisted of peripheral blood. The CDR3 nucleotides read TGTGCCACCAGCAGAGGGGGACAGGGACCCTCTGAAGCTTTCTTT. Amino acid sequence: CATSRGGQGPSEAFF.